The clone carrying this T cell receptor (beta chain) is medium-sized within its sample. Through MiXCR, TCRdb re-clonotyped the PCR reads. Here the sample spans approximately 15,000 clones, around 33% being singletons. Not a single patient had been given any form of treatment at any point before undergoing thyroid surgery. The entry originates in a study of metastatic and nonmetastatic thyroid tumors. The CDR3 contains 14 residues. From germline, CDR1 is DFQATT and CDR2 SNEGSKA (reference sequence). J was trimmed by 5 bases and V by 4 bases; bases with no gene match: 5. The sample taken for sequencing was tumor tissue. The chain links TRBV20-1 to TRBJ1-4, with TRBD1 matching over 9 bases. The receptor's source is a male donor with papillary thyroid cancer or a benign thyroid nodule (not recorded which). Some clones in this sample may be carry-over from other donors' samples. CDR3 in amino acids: CSAKQGARNEKLFF. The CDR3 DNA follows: TGCAGTGCTAAACAGGGGGCGCGGAATGAAAAACTGTTTTTT.